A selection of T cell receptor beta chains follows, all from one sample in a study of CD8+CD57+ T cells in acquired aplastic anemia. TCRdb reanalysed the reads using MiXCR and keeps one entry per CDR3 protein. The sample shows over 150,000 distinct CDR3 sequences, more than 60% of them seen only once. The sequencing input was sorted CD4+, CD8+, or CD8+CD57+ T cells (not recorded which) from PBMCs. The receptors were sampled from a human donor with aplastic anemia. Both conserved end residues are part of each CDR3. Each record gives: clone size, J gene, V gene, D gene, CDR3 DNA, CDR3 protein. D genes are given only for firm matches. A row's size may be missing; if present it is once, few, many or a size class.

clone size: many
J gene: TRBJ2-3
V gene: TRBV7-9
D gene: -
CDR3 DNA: TGTGCCAGCAGCCCCTTAGCCACAGATACGCAGTATTTT
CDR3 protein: CASSPLATDTQYF

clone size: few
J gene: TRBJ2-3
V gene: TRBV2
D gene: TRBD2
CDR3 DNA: TGTGCCAGCATAGGAGCGGGAGTTGCGGATACGCAGTATTTT
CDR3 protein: CASIGAGVADTQYF

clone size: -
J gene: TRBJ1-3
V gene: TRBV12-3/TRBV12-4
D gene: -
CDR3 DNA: TGTGCCAGCACCCTATGGGGACTGAACTCTGGAAACACCATATATTTT
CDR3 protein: CASTLWGLNSGNTIYF

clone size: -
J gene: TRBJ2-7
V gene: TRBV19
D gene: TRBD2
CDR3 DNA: TGTGCCTGTTCTCTGGCGGGGGGGCCTCTACGTGAGCAGTACTTC
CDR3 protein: CACSLAGGPLREQYF

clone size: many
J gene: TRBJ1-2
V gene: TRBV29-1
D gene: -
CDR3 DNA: TGCAGCGTTGAATCCAGGGTAGATGGCTACACCTTC
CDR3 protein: CSVESRVDGYTF

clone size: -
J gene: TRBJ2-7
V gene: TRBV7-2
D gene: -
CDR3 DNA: TGTGCCAGCAGCGCAATCCCGCGGGACGAGCAGTACTTC
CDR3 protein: CASSAIPRDEQYF

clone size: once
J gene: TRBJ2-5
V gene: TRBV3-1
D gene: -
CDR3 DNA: TGTGCCGGCAGCCAAGGCTCAGCGGATCAAGAGACCCAGTACTTC
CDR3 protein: CAGSQGSADQETQYF

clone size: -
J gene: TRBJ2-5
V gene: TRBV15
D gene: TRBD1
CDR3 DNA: TGTGCCACCAGCACTGGACAGGGGATGGAAGAGACCCAGTACTTC
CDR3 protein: CATSTGQGMEETQYF

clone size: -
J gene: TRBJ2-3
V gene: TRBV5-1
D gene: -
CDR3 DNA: TGCGCCAGCAGCTTTGGGGCAGTCGGCACAGATACGCAGTATTTT
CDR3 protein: CASSFGAVGTDTQYF

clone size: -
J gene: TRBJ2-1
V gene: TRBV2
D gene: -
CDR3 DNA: TGTGCCAGCACCGAGTTGCCAAACAATGAGCAGTTCTTC
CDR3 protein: CASTELPNNEQFF

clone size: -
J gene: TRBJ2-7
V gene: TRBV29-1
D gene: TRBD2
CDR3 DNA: TGCAGCGTTGCGGGGGGGGACGGTACCTACGAGCAGTACTTC
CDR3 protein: CSVAGGDGTYEQYF

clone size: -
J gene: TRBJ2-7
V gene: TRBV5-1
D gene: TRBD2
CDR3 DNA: TGCGCCAGCAGCTTGGCCACGGGAGGGTCGTCCTACGAGCAGTACTTC
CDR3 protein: CASSLATGGSSYEQYF

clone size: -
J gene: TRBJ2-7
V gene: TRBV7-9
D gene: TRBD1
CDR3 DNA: TGTGCCAGCAGCTTAGGGACAGGGATAGGTCTCGAGCAGTACTTC
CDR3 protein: CASSLGTGIGLEQYF

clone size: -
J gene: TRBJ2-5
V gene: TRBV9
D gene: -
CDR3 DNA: TGTGCCAGCAGCGTAGCTGGGGTTGGGGGAGAGACCCAGTACTTC
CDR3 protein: CASSVAGVGGETQYF

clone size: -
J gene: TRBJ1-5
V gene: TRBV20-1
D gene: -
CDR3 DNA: TGCAGTGCTAGCGGGGGGGAGAGGGTGCCCCAGCATTTT
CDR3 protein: CSASGGERVPQHF

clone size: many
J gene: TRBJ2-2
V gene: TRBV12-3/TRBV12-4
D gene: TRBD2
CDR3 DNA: TGTGCCAGCAGTCCGGGACTAGCCCCCGGGGAGCTGTTTTTT
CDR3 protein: CASSPGLAPGELFF

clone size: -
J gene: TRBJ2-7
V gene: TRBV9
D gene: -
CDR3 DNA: TGTGCCAGCAGCCCCCGGGGTAGTGCTAGCTCCTACGAGCAGTACTTC
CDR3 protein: CASSPRGSASSYEQYF

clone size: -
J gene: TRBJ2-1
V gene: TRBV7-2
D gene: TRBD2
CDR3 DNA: TGTGCCAGCAGCCAAGCGGGACTAGCGGGGGTCTATGAGCAGTTCTTC
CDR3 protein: CASSQAGLAGVYEQFF

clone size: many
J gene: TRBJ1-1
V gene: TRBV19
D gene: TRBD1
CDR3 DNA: TGTGCCAGTAATCGACAGGGTGACGGTGAAGCTTTCTTT
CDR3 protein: CASNRQGDGEAFF

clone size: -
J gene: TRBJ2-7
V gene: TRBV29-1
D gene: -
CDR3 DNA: TGCAGCGTTCGGACAGCAACCTACGAGCAGTACTTC
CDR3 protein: CSVRTATYEQYF